This T cell receptor (beta chain) was sequenced for a study of blood T cell repertoires in COVID-19. Study in general: In each case, the material was cDNA or gDNA derived from T cells, B-cell-depleted T cells, or PBMCs.

CDR3 length: 15 residues. Between the trimmed V and J ends, which lost 1 base and 4 bases, there was a span of 13 bases. Germline lookup yields CDR1 SGHVS and CDR2 FQNEAQ. Only in-frame clones appear in the TCRdb table, and some are missing; sequencing was by immunoSEQ multiplex PCR. Among about 170,000 clones listed, around 86% were seen once. The sequenced sample was peripheral blood. The chain uses TRBV7-8 and TRBJ1-1; D call uncertain. The source is a woman aged 80 or older in a cohort sampled during active or convalescent COVID-19. CDR3 nucleotides: TGTGCCAGCAGCTTAGAGTTGCGCCGTGGCACTGAAGCTTTCTTT. It specifies CASSLELRRGTEAFF.